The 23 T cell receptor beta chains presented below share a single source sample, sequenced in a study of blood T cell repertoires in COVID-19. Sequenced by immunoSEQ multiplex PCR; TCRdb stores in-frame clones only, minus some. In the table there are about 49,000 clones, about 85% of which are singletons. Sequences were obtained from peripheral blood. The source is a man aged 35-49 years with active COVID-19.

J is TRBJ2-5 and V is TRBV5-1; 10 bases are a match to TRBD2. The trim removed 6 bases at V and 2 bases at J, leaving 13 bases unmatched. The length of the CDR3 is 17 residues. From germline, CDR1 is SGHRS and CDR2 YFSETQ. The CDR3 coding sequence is TGCGCCAGCACCCCAATTCGAACTAGCGGGACTCAAGAGACCCAGTACTTC. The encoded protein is CASTPIRTSGTQETQYF.

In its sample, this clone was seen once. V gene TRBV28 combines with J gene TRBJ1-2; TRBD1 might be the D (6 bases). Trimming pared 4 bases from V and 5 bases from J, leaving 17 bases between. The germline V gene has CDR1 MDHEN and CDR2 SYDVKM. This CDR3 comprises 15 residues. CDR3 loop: CASSSKDSFRYGYTF. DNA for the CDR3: TGTGCCAGCAGTTCCAAGGACAGCTTCCGATATGGCTACACCTTC.

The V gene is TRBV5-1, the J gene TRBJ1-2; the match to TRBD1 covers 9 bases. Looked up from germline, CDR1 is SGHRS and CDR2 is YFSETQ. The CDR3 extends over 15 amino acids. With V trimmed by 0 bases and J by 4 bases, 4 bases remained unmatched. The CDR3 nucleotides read TGCGCCAGCAGCTTGGCACCGGGACAGGGCTATGGCTACACCTTC. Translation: CASSLAPGQGYGYTF.

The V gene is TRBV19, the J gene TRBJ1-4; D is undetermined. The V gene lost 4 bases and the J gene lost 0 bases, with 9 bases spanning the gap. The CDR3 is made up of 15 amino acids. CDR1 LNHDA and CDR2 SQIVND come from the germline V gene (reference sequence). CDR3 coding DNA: TGTGCCAGTAGTACCCGAGTAGCAACTAATGAAAAACTGTTTTTT. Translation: CASSTRVATNEKLFF.

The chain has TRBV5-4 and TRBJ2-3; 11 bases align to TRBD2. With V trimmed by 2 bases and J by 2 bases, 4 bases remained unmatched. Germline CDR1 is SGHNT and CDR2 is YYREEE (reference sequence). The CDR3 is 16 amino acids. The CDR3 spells CASSLVSGRDTDTQYF. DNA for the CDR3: TGTGCCAGCAGCTTAGTTAGCGGGAGGGACACAGATACGCAGTATTTT.

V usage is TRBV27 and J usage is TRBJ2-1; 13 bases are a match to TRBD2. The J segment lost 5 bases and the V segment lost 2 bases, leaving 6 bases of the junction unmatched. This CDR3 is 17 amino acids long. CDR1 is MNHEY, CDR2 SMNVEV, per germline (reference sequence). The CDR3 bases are TGTGCCAGCAGTTTACGGGGACTAGCGGGAACCAACAATGAGCAGTTCTTC. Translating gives CASSLRGLAGTNNEQFF.

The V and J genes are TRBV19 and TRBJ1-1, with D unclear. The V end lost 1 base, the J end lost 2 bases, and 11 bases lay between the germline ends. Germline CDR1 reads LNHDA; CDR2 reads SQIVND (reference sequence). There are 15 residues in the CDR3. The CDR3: CASSIVAGQNTEAFF. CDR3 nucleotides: TGTGCCAGTAGTATAGTGGCAGGCCAAAACACTGAAGCTTTCTTT.

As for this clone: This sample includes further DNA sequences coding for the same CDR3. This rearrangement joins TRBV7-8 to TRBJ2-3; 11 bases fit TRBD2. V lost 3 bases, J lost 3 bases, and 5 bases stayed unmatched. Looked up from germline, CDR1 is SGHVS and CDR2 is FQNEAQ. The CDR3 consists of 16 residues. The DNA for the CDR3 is TGTGCCAGCAGCTTGGTTAGCGGGAGGGAGACAGATACGCAGTATTTT. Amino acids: CASSLVSGRETDTQYF. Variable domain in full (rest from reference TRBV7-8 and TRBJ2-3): GAGVSQSPRYKVAKRGQDVALRCDPISGHVSLFWYQQALGQGPEFLTYFQNEAQLDKSGLPSDRFFAERPEGSVSTLKIQRTQQEDSAVYLCASSLVSGRETDTQYFGPGTRLTVL.

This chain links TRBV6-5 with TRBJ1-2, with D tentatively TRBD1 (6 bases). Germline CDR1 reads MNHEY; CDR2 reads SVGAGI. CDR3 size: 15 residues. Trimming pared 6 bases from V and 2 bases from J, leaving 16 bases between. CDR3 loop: CASRPYGTPNYGYTF. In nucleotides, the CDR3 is TGTGCCAGCAGACCATACGGGACACCCAACTATGGCTACACCTTC.

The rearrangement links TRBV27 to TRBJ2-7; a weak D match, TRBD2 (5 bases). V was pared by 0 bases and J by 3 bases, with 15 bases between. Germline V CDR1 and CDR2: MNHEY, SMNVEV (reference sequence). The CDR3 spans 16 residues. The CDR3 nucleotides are TGTGCCAGCAGTTTATCCGGACTCCCAGAGTACTACGAGCAGTACTTC. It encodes CASSLSGLPEYYEQYF.

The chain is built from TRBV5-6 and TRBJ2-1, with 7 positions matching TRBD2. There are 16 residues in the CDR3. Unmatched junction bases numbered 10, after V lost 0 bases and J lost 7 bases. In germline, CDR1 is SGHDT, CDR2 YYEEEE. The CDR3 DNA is TGTGCCAGCAGCTTGGTGGGGCCGGGAGGTGGAAATGAGCAGTTCTTC. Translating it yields CASSLVGPGGGNEQFF.

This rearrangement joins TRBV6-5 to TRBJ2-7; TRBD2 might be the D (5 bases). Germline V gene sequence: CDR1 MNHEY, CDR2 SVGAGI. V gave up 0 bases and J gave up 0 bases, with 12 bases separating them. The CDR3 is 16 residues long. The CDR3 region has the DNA TGTGCCAGCAGTTACTCTCCGGGATCTAGCTCCTACGAGCAGTACTTC. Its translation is CASSYSPGSSSYEQYF.

The CDR3 loop is CAIRTGGSLVDTEAFF. The DNA of the CDR3 is TGTGCCATCAGGACAGGGGGGTCTCTTGTCGACACTGAAGCTTTCTTT. V usage is TRBV10-3 and J usage is TRBJ1-1; 9 bases are a match to TRBD1. The CDR3 consists of 16 residues. V lost 6 bases and J lost 3; bases outside the gene matches: 11. Germline lookup yields CDR1 ENHRY and CDR2 SYGVKD.

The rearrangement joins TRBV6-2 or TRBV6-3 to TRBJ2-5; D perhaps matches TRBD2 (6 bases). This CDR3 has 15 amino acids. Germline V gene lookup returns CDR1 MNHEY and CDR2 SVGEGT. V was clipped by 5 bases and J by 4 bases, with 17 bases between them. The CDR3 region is CASSAAGTSGETQYF. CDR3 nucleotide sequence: TGTGCCAGCAGTGCGGCGGGGACCTCGGGAGAGACCCAGTACTTC.

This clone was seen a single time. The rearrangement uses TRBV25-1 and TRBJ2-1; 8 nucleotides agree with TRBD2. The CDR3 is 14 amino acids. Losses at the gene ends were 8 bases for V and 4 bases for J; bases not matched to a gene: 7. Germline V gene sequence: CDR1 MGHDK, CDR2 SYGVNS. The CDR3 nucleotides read TGTGCCAGCCTTCTTAGCGGGGTTTACAATGAGCAGTTCTTC. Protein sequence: CASLLSGVYNEQFF.

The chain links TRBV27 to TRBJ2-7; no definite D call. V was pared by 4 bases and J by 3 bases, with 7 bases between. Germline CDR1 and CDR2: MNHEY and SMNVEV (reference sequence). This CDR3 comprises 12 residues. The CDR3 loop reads CASSSNVYEQYF. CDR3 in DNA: TGTGCCAGCAGTTCTAACGTCTACGAGCAGTACTTC.

This CDR3 is CASSKPGEKLFF. The CDR3 bases are TGTGCCAGTAGTAAACCGGGGGAAAAACTGTTTTTT. The chain couples TRBV19 to TRBJ1-4, with no clear D. The CDR3 loop spans 12 amino acids. V lost 4 bases, J lost 8 bases, and 8 bases lay in between. Looked up from germline, CDR1 is LNHDA and CDR2 is SQIVND (reference sequence).

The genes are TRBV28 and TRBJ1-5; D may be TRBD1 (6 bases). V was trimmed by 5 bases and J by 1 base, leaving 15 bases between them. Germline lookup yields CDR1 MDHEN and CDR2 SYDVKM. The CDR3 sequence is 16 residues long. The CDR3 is CASSKGFGGSNQPQHF. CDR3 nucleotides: TGTGCCAGCAGTAAGGGTTTTGGGGGCAGCAATCAGCCCCAGCATTTT.

CDR3 amino acids: CASSIDGRPSYNEQFF. In DNA form, the CDR3 reads TGTGCCAGTAGTATAGACGGGAGGCCCTCCTACAATGAGCAGTTCTTC. The chain recombines TRBV19 with TRBJ2-1; 7 positions agree with TRBD2. Per germline, CDR1 LNHDA and CDR2 SQIVND (reference sequence). The V and J ends lost 0 bases and 0 bases, in that order; junction bases with no gene match: 2. The CDR3 loop spans 16 amino acids.

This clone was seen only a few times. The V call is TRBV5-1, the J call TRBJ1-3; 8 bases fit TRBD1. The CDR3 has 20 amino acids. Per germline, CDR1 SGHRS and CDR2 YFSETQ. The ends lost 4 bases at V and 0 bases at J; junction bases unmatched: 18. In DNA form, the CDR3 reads TGCGCCAGCAGCCCCACGGACAGGGCTTACTGGGAGCCCTCTGGAAACACCATATATTTT. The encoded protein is CASSPTDRAYWEPSGNTIYF.

For the CDR3, the DNA is TGTGCCAGCAGTGAAAGCTTGGGACTTAACACTGAAGCTTTCTTT. Residues: CASSESLGLNTEAFF. The chain carries TRBV6-1 and TRBJ1-1; D is perhaps TRBD1 (5 bases). V lost 2 bases, J lost 2 bases, and 12 bases lay in between. Germline V lookup: CDR1 MNHNS, CDR2 SASEGT. The CDR3 totals 15 residues.

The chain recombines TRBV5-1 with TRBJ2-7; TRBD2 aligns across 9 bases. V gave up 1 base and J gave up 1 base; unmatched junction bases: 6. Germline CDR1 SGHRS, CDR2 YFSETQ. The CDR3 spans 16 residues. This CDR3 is CASSLIPAGGSYEQYF. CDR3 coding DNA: TGCGCCAGCAGCTTGATCCCGGCGGGAGGGTCCTACGAGCAGTACTTC.

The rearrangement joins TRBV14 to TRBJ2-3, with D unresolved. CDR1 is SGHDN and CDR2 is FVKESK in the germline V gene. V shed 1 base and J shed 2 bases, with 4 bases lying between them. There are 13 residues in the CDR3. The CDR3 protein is CASSQVYTDTQYF. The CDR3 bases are TGTGCCAGCAGCCAAGTCTACACAGATACGCAGTATTTT.